The 26 T cell receptor beta chains below come from one sample, sequenced in a study of blood T cell repertoires in COVID-19. TCRdb's table, derived via immunoSEQ multiplex PCR, lists solely in-frame clones and lacks some. Of about 260,000 clones in the sample, about 80% are singletons; the top ten hold approximately 9%. The material sequenced was peripheral blood. Receptors originate from a woman between 50 and 59 years old who had recovered from COVID-19.

This clone has more than one count but fewer than ten. This chain connects TRBV7-9 to TRBJ2-4; the D is unclear. CDR1 SEHNR and CDR2 FQNEAQ come from the germline V gene (reference sequence). CDR3 length: 15 residues. The germline V and J ends were trimmed by 1 base and 3 bases, with 10 bases remaining between them. The CDR3 DNA reads as TGTGCCAGCAGCTTAGGTATTTCAGGCAAAAACATTCAGTACTTC. Translating it yields CASSLGISGKNIQYF.

The rearrangement joins TRBV5-1 to TRBJ1-1; D gene uncertain. The CDR3 runs to 17 residues. Germline CDR1 SGHRS, CDR2 YFSETQ. With 4 bases removed from V and 2 bases from J, the gap between germline ends came to 21 bases. The CDR3 nucleotides are TGCGCCAGCAGCCAGCCGGGTGGAAACCGCCATAACACTGAAGCTTTCTTT. Its translation is CASSQPGGNRHNTEAFF.

The V and J genes are TRBV30 and TRBJ1-6; 7 nucleotides match TRBD1. The CDR3 has 16 residues. The V and J ends lost 5 bases and 4 bases, in that order; junction bases with no gene match: 11. Per the germline V gene, CDR1 is GTSNPN and CDR2 is SVGIG (reference sequence). In DNA form, the CDR3 reads TGTGCCTGGGCCCGGGAGGGGGCTCATTATAATTCACCCCTCCACTTT. This encodes CAWAREGAHYNSPLHF.

The chain carries TRBV20-1 and TRBJ2-3; 11 bases map to TRBD2. Per germline, CDR1 DFQATT and CDR2 SNEGSKA (reference sequence). Trimming at V came to 6 bases and at J to 4 bases, leaving 6 bases not matched to a gene. CDR3 length: 14 amino acids. The CDR3 bases are TGCAGTGCAAGTAGCGGGAGGGCCGCAGATACGCAGTATTTT. This gives the protein CSASSGRAADTQYF.

The V call is TRBV6-2 or TRBV6-3, the J call TRBJ1-2; D unresolved. Germline CDR1 and CDR2: MNHEY and SVGEGT. This CDR3 region has 12 residues. V lost 5 bases and J 8 bases, leaving 12 bases between the germline ends. In nucleotides, the CDR3 is TGTGCCAGCAGTCCCTCCTCTAGAGGCTACACCTTC. It codes for CASSPSSRGYTF.

This clone was counted at least ten times. This CDR3 is CASSFRTGTDTQYF. The CDR3, as DNA: TGTGCCAGTAGTTTCCGGACAGGGACAGATACGCAGTATTTT. The genes are TRBV19 and TRBJ2-3, with 8 bases identical to TRBD1. The junction had 4 bases not matched to a gene; V was cut back by 5 bases and J by 3 bases. Germline V CDR1 and CDR2: LNHDA, SQIVND (reference sequence). This CDR3 spans 14 amino acids.

The gene calls are TRBV29-1 and TRBJ1-4; possible D gene TRBD1, 5 bases. The CDR3 covers 13 residues. CDR1 and CDR2 from the germline V gene are SQVTM and ANQGSEA. Trimming shortened V by 7 bases and J by 4 bases, and 13 bases separated the two germline ends. DNA of the CDR3: TGCAGCGCTCAATTCGGGGGTAATGAAAAACTGTTTTTT. This gives the protein CSAQFGGNEKLFF.

This rearrangement joins TRBV27 to TRBJ2-7, with D maybe TRBD2 (5 bases). This CDR3 is built from 14 residues. In germline, CDR1 is MNHEY, CDR2 SMNVEV (reference sequence). V was shortened by 5 bases and J by 2 bases, with 13 bases between the two germline ends. The DNA for the CDR3 is TGTGCCAGCAGTACGACTGGACTGGCCTACGAGCAGTACTTC. It yields the protein CASSTTGLAYEQYF.

The chain employs TRBV4-3 and TRBJ2-3; D perhaps matches TRBD2 (5 bases). V lost 4 bases to trimming and J lost 5 bases, with 22 bases between them. The CDR3 spans 17 residues. Per the germline V gene, CDR1 is LGHNA and CDR2 is YSLEER. In DNA, the CDR3 is TGCGCCAGCAGCCTCTTAGGAGGACCCGACCCAGTAGATACGCAGTATTTT. It encodes CASSLLGGPDPVDTQYF.

J is TRBJ2-7 and V is TRBV27; TRBD1 matches at 8 bases. Germline values: CDR1 MNHEY, CDR2 SMNVEV (reference sequence). The junction had 13 bases not matched to a gene; V was cut back by 5 bases and J by 4 bases. The CDR3 totals 16 residues. The CDR3 coding sequence is TGTGCCAGCAGTCAAAACGGACAGGGCCGGCCGTACGAGCAGTACTTC. It specifies CASSQNGQGRPYEQYF.

The chain carries TRBV6-2 or TRBV6-3 and TRBJ2-5, with TRBD2 matching over 10 bases. J lost 0 bases, V lost 2 bases, and 15 bases had no gene match. This CDR3 is built from 20 residues. The germline CDR1 and CDR2 sequences are MNHEY and SVGEGT. As DNA, the CDR3 is TGTGCCAGCAGTTACAACCCGTCCCTAGCGGGAGTTTCGTACCAAGAGACCCAGTACTTC. It specifies CASSYNPSLAGVSYQETQYF.

This CDR3 is CASNLQEGYNEQFF. CDR3 in DNA: TGTGCCAGCAACCTCCAGGAGGGCTACAATGAGCAGTTCTTC. V gene TRBV5-4 combines with J gene TRBJ2-1; D perhaps matches TRBD2 (6 bases). The CDR3 has 14 amino acids. Germline V gene data show CDR1 as SGHNT and CDR2 as YYREEE (reference sequence). V was shortened by 6 bases and J by 3 bases, with 13 bases between the two germline ends.

The table lists this clone with a count of one. The V and J genes are TRBV19 and TRBJ1-2; D gene ambiguous. The length of the CDR3 is 15 residues. V gave up 8 bases and J gave up 4 bases, with 20 bases separating them. Germline V CDR1 and CDR2: LNHDA, SQIVND (reference sequence). In nucleotides, the CDR3 is TGTGCCAGTCGACCTACCTACGGGGAGACCTATGGCTACACCTTC. Amino acids: CASRPTYGETYGYTF.

In the case of this clone: The sample has other DNA sequences that encode this CDR3 too. This chain connects TRBV18 to TRBJ2-7; D is ambiguous. The germline V and J ends were trimmed by 3 bases and 0 bases, with 3 bases remaining between them. CDR1 and CDR2 (germline): KGHSH, LQKENI. The CDR3 is made up of 12 amino acids. The CDR3 protein is CASSPSSYEQYF. In nucleotides, the CDR3 is TGTGCCAGCTCACCGAGCTCCTACGAGCAGTACTTC.

CDR3 sequence reads: CASSYDWGDEQYF. CDR3 in DNA: TGTGCCAGCAGCTATGATTGGGGGGACGAGCAGTACTTC. The chain employs TRBV5-4 and TRBJ2-7; possible D gene TRBD2, 6 bases. Trimming removed 3 bases from V and 5 bases from J, with 12 bases in between. The CDR3 consists of 13 residues. Germline V gene data show CDR1 as SGHNT and CDR2 as YYREEE (reference sequence).

The chain uses TRBV7-9 and TRBJ2-7; tentative D call: TRBD2 (6 bases). V dropped 3 bases and J dropped 3 bases, with 15 bases sitting between them. Germline assignment: CDR1 SEHNR and CDR2 FQNEAQ (reference sequence). This CDR3 has 15 residues. CDR3: CASSFGGVKNYEQYF. The CDR3 DNA reads TGTGCCAGCAGCTTTGGAGGGGTAAAGAACTACGAGCAGTACTTC.

This clone has more than one count but fewer than ten. This chain joins TRBV7-2 and TRBJ2-7; TRBD2 is a possible D gene (6 bases). The V gene lost 5 bases and the J gene lost 4 bases, with 15 bases spanning the gap. CDR3 length: 14 residues. In germline, CDR1 is SGHTA, CDR2 FQGNSA. Here the CDR3 reads CASSPLEGSYEQYF. CDR3 bases: TGTGCCAGCAGCCCCTTGGAGGGATCTTACGAGCAGTACTTC.

The genes are TRBV6-4 and TRBJ2-7; 7 positions agree with TRBD2. V shed 8 bases and J 5 bases; nucleotides not matched to a gene: 12. The CDR3 loop spans 14 amino acids. In germline, CDR1 is MRHNA, CDR2 SNTAGT. This CDR3 is CASPRTSGVNEQYF. The CDR3 DNA follows: TGTGCCAGCCCCCGGACTAGTGGGGTTAACGAGCAGTACTTC.

In the case of this clone: In the same sample, other DNA sequences code for this CDR3. The rearrangement uses TRBV6-5 and TRBJ1-2; 8 bases align to TRBD1. The ends lost 6 bases at V and 0 bases at J; junction bases unmatched: 3. CDR1 and CDR2 from the germline V gene are MNHEY and SVGAGI. The CDR3 runs to 14 residues. Written as DNA, the CDR3 is TGTGCCAGCAGAGGACAGGGAGCTAACTATGGCTACACCTTC. As protein: CASRGQGANYGYTF.

Concerning this clone: Mismatch with germline at one junction end may stem from a read error. The chain recombines TRBV19 with TRBJ1-2, with TRBD1 identical over 8 bases. The CDR3 runs to 12 residues. Germline assignment: CDR1 LNHDA and CDR2 SQIVND (reference sequence). CDR3 in amino acids: CASSQSDRGLIF. DNA for the CDR3: TGTGCCAGTAGTCAGTCCGACAGGGGCCTTATCTTC.

The CDR3 is CASSEGVGLATWELFF. In DNA form, the CDR3 reads TGCGCCAGCAGCGAAGGGGTGGGACTAGCGACATGGGAGCTGTTTTTT. V gene TRBV4-3 combines with J gene TRBJ2-2; TRBD2 matches 10 bases. CDR3 size: 16 residues. The ends lost 5 bases at V and 9 bases at J; junction bases unmatched: 12. The germline V gene has CDR1 LGHNA and CDR2 YSLEER.

This rearrangement joins TRBV4-2 to TRBJ2-3; possible D gene TRBD2, 8 bases. Looked up from germline, CDR1 is LGHNA and CDR2 is YNFKEQ. The CDR3 has 17 amino acids. V was trimmed by 3 bases and J by 5 bases, leaving 21 bases between them. CDR3 loop: CASSHPQGGLVRDTQYF. CDR3 bases: TGTGCCAGCAGCCACCCCCAGGGGGGACTAGTCCGAGATACGCAGTATTTT.

The chain employs TRBV19 and TRBJ2-3; D uncertain. Germline V gene data show CDR1 as LNHDA and CDR2 as SQIVND (reference sequence). Trimming left V 5 bases short and J 7 bases short, with 13 bases between. The CDR3 sequence is 13 residues long. CDR3 region: CASSLTVVNTQYF. CDR3 coding DNA: TGTGCCAGTAGTCTAACTGTAGTAAATACGCAGTATTTT.

The chain couples TRBV9 to TRBJ1-1; D unclear. V was clipped by 4 bases and J by 1 base, with 20 bases between them. There are 17 residues in the CDR3. The germline CDR1 and CDR2 sequences are SGDLS and YYNGEE. CDR3 sequence (DNA): TGTGCCAGCAGCCCCCGTCAGGAACTCGGTACGAACACTGAAGCTTTCTTT. Its protein is CASSPRQELGTNTEAFF.

The chain uses TRBV11-2 and TRBJ2-5; 9 nucleotides match TRBD2. The length of the CDR3 is 15 residues. The V gene end was trimmed by 4 bases and the J gene end by 4 bases; junction bases not matched to a gene: 7. Germline V gives CDR1 SGHAT, CDR2 FQNNGV. CDR3 protein: CASSSGLARIETQYF. The CDR3 nucleotides are TGTGCCAGCAGCTCGGGACTAGCTCGGATAGAGACCCAGTACTTC.

The chain employs TRBV25-1 and TRBJ2-3; tentative D call: TRBD2 (5 bases). The CDR3 is 14 amino acids. V lost 6 bases and J lost 6, with 16 bases in between. Germline assignment: CDR1 MGHDK and CDR2 SYGVNS. The CDR3 coding sequence is TGTGCCAGCAGCGAAGCTTGGAGGTTGGATACGCAGTATTTT. This sequence encodes CASSEAWRLDTQYF. The full variable domain, its missing parts supplied by reference TRBV25-1 and TRBJ2-3, is EADIYQTPRYLVIGTGKKITLECSQTMGHDKMYWYQQDPGMELHLIHYSYGVNSTEKGDLSSESTVSRIRTEHFPLTLESARPSHTSQYLCASSEAWRLDTQYFGPGTRLTVL.